What follows describes a single T cell receptor beta chain. This record comes from a study of control samples from healthy donors and cancer patients. V lost 2 bases to trimming and J lost 3 bases; unmatched junction nucleotides: 5. The CDR3 is 15 residues long. Germline V gives CDR1 MNHEY, CDR2 SVGAGI. Only in-frame clones appear in the TCRdb table, and some are missing; sequencing was by immunoSEQ multiplex PCR. The sample lists 150,000 to 200,000 clones, 85% to 95% seen once, with 8.5% in the top ten. The receptor was derived from a woman aged 40 to 50 in good health. Input material: blood. The J gene is TRBJ2-7, the V gene TRBV6-5, with 9 nucleotides matching TRBD1. This CDR3 is CASSYQPGQGYEQYF. CDR3 in DNA: TGTGCCAGCAGTTACCAACCGGGACAGGGCTACGAGCAGTACTTC.